Listed below are T cell receptor beta chains from one sample, sequenced in a study of cytomegalovirus exposure and HLA in healthy donors. This table comes from immunoSEQ multiplex PCR, and its TCRdb copy is limited to in-frame clones, with some not included. The table lists approximately 90,000 clones, about 85% of them singletons. The material sequenced was PBMCs. The receptors were sampled from a man aged 35-49 years in good health and CMV-seropositive. The CDR3 runs from the conserved cysteine through the conserved F or W. D genes are given only for firm matches. Where a row states a size, it is once, few, many or the class of an expanded clone; other rows omit it.

V gene	D gene	J gene	clone size	CDR3 protein	CDR3 DNA
TRBV4-1	TRBD2	TRBJ2-7	NA	CASSQLTGGGEQYF	TGCGCCAGCAGCCAACTGACGGGAGGAGGCGAGCAGTACTTC
TRBV9	NA	TRBJ2-7	NA	CASSVGGRGSYEQYF	TGTGCCAGCAGCGTAGGAGGTAGGGGATCCTACGAGCAGTACTTC
TRBV7-3	TRBD2	TRBJ2-3	once	CASSLAGAPTDTQYF	TGTGCCAGCAGCCTAGCGGGGGCCCCCACAGATACGCAGTATTTT
TRBV5-1	NA	TRBJ2-2	NA	CASSPVDKTNTGELFF	TGCGCCAGCAGCCCGGTGGACAAGACGAACACCGGGGAGCTGTTTTTT
TRBV9	TRBD2	TRBJ2-1	once	CASSVAPGLVYNEQFF	TGTGCCAGCAGCGTAGCTCCCGGACTAGTCTACAATGAGCAGTTCTTC
TRBV18	TRBD2	TRBJ2-3	NA	CASSPKSARAGVDLEDYTDTQYF	TGTGCCAGCTCACCAAAATCAGCTCGTGCGGGAGTCGATTTGGAAGACTACACAGATACGCAGTATTTT
TRBV5-6	TRBD2	TRBJ2-3	NA	CASSLGLAGSTDTQYF	TGTGCCAGCAGCCTGGGACTAGCGGGGTCCACAGATACGCAGTATTTT
TRBV5-1	NA	TRBJ2-1	few	CASSDPGKNNEQFF	TGCGCCAGCAGCGATCCGGGGAAAAACAATGAGCAGTTCTTC
TRBV4-1	NA	TRBJ1-4	NA	CASSQKIGSNEKLFF	TGCGCCAGCAGCCAAAAAATCGGGAGTAATGAAAAACTGTTTTTT
TRBV28	TRBD2	TRBJ2-7	NA	CASETGTSAYEQYF	TGTGCCAGCGAAACCGGGACTAGCGCCTACGAGCAGTACTTC
TRBV5-1	TRBD2	TRBJ2-4	once	CASSLEGTSGRVAIQYF	TGCGCCAGCAGCTTAGAAGGGACTAGCGGGAGGGTTGCCATTCAGTACTTC
TRBV6-1	NA	TRBJ2-3	NA	CASRQWLGTDTQYF	TGTGCCAGCAGACAATGGCTCGGCACAGATACGCAGTATTTT
TRBV23-1	NA	TRBJ1-5	NA	CASSRSHYSNQPQHF	TGCGCCAGCAGTCGATCGCACTATAGCAATCAGCCCCAGCATTTT
TRBV5-1	TRBD1	TRBJ1-6	NA	CASSLGGQGVSDSPLHF	TGCGCCAGCAGCTTGGGTGGACAGGGGGTATCGGATTCACCCCTCCACTTT
TRBV4-2	TRBD2	TRBJ2-1	NA	CASSQGLAGGPKRTYNEQFF	TGTGCCAGCAGCCAAGGACTAGCGGGAGGGCCTAAACGCACCTACAATGAGCAGTTCTTC
TRBV19	NA	TRBJ2-5	NA	CASSGQQQETQYF	TGTGCCAGTAGTGGTCAACAGCAAGAGACCCAGTACTTC
TRBV18	TRBD1	TRBJ1-1	few	CASSPLQGDTEAFF	TGTGCCAGCTCACCGCTCCAGGGGGATACTGAAGCTTTCTTT
TRBV7-2	TRBD1	TRBJ2-6	NA	CASSSRQGLTGANVLTF	TGTGCCAGCAGCTCCAGACAGGGGCTCACTGGGGCCAACGTCCTGACTTTC
TRBV2	NA	TRBJ2-3	NA	CASSEATGIKRGTDTQYF	TGTGCCAGCAGTGAGGCAACCGGGATTAAGCGGGGCACAGATACGCAGTATTTT
TRBV12-5	NA	TRBJ1-4	NA	CASGLVPAGEFEKLFF	TGTGCTAGTGGTTTGGTTCCGGCAGGGGAGTTTGAAAAACTGTTTTTT
TRBV6-5	NA	TRBJ2-1	NA	CASSYRGLSLGNEQFF	TGTGCCAGCAGTTACCGGGGACTTTCTCTAGGCAATGAGCAGTTCTTC
TRBV6-1	TRBD1	TRBJ2-5	NA	CASSDVQGQGETQYF	TGTGCCAGCAGTGATGTACAGGGGCAGGGGGAGACCCAGTACTTC
TRBV2	NA	TRBJ2-7	NA	CASTIQGYEQYF	TGTGCCAGCACAATACAGGGCTACGAGCAGTACTTC
TRBV5-1	TRBD2	TRBJ2-1	NA	CASSPRTSGRSAMGNEQFF	TGCGCCAGCAGCCCACGGACTAGCGGGAGATCAGCGATGGGCAATGAGCAGTTCTTC
TRBV11-2	TRBD2	TRBJ2-1	NA	CASSFISGRANEQFF	TGTGCCAGCAGCTTCATTAGCGGGAGGGCCAATGAGCAGTTCTTC
TRBV18	NA	TRBJ2-7	NA	CASSPKGVLVGYYEQYF	TGTGCCAGCTCACCCAAAGGGGTTCTGGTAGGCTACTACGAGCAGTACTTC
TRBV5-6	NA	TRBJ1-4	NA	CASSTAGRVEEKLFF	TGTGCCAGCAGCACCGCCGGCAGGGTGGAAGAAAAACTGTTTTTT
TRBV28	TRBD1	TRBJ1-2	NA	CASKGTGGPMSGYTF	TGTGCCAGCAAAGGGACAGGGGGCCCCATGTCTGGCTACACCTTC
TRBV16	NA	TRBJ1-1	NA	CASSQTLGAPTEAFF	TGTGCCAGCAGCCAAACCTTGGGGGCTCCCACTGAAGCTTTCTTT
TRBV6-5	NA	TRBJ2-5	NA	CASSYSPRKETQYF	TGTGCCAGCAGTTACTCCCCGAGGAAAGAGACCCAGTACTTC
TRBV13	TRBD1	TRBJ2-7	NA	CASRRTGLDEQYF	TGTGCCAGCAGGCGGACAGGGTTGGACGAGCAGTACTTC
TRBV28	NA	TRBJ1-2	once	CASTKQYGYTF	TGTGCCAGCACCAAACAGTATGGCTACACCTTC
TRBV12-5	TRBD2	TRBJ2-1	NA	CASGLTGTGRARYEQFF	TGTGCTAGTGGTTTGACAGGGACCGGGAGGGCCCGCTATGAGCAGTTCTTC
TRBV5-1	NA	TRBJ2-7	NA	CASSLGGGDEQYF	TGCGCCAGCAGCTTGGGGGGAGGTGACGAGCAGTACTTC
TRBV10-3	NA	TRBJ1-1	NA	CAIRNFSPGVTEAFF	TGTGCCATCAGGAATTTTAGCCCAGGGGTTACTGAAGCTTTCTTT
TRBV29-1	TRBD1	TRBJ1-2	NA	CSVPMTGTNYGYTF	TGCAGCGTTCCTATGACAGGGACTAACTATGGCTACACCTTC
TRBV7-2	NA	TRBJ2-7	once	CASSSSGTSTYEQYF	TGTGCCAGCAGCTCCTCCGGGACTTCGACCTACGAGCAGTACTTC
TRBV29-1	NA	TRBJ2-5	NA	CSVVYAGETQYF	TGCAGCGTTGTCTATGCGGGAGAGACCCAGTACTTC
TRBV2	NA	TRBJ2-7	NA	CAKGSTGSHEQYF	TGTGCCAAAGGTTCAACAGGGTCCCACGAGCAGTACTTC
TRBV21-1	NA	TRBJ1-4	few	CASSKIPQPDFLKSGF	TGTGCCAGCAGCAAAATCCCCCAACCAGACTTCCTTAAATCCGGGTTT
TRBV7-8	TRBD1	TRBJ2-2	NA	CASSSGGMMSTGELFF	TGTGCCAGCAGCTCAGGGGGAATGATGAGCACCGGGGAGCTGTTTTTT
TRBV5-1	TRBD1	TRBJ1-2	NA	CASSLTGGDGYTF	TGCGCCAGCAGCTTGACAGGGGGCGATGGCTACACCTTC
TRBV7-7	TRBD2	TRBJ2-3	NA	CASSRIAGGLDTQYF	TGTGCTAGCAGCCGCATAGCGGGGGGGCTTGATACGCAGTATTTT
TRBV28	TRBD2	TRBJ2-5	NA	CASSSQAGGRETQYF	TGTGCCAGCAGTTCACAAGCGGGAGGGCGGGAGACCCAGTACTTC
TRBV5-1	TRBD2	TRBJ2-3	once	CASSLEGSGIINTQYF	TGCGCCAGCAGCTTGGAGGGTAGCGGGATTATAAATACGCAGTATTTT
TRBV5-8	NA	TRBJ2-5	once	CASSFAQLKETQYF	TGTGCCAGCAGCTTTGCACAGCTCAAAGAGACCCAGTACTTC
TRBV5-5	NA	TRBJ1-2	NA	CASSSGRRDGYTF	TGTGCCAGCAGCTCGGGCAGGCGGGATGGCTACACCTTC
TRBV11-2	NA	TRBJ2-3	NA	CASSPGRYTQYF	TGTGCCAGCAGCCCTGGGAGGTATACGCAGTATTTT
TRBV27	TRBD1	TRBJ1-4	NA	CASSPDRVNEKLFF	TGTGCCAGCAGTCCGGACAGGGTGAATGAAAAACTGTTTTTT
TRBV4-1	TRBD2	TRBJ2-1	NA	CASSQDRREVTRTSVYNEQFF	TGCGCCAGCAGCCAAGACCGCAGGGAGGTGACTCGGACTAGCGTCTACAATGAGCAGTTCTTC
TRBV4-1	TRBD1	TRBJ1-6	NA	CASRPSGGQGETALHF	TGCGCCAGCAGGCCTTCGGGGGGACAGGGGGAAACCGCCCTCCACTTT
TRBV28	NA	TRBJ1-2	NA	CASHLGVANYGYTF	TGTGCCAGCCACCTGGGCGTAGCTAACTATGGCTACACCTTC
TRBV9	NA	TRBJ1-2	NA	CASSASRDTNYGYTF	TGTGCCAGCAGCGCATCCAGGGATACTAACTATGGCTACACCTTC